A single sample gave rise to the 9 T cell receptor beta chains below, sequenced in a study of blood T cells in healthy people across ages. Using a J-beta primer mix together with a sample-barcoded 5' primer, a second PCR was run for roughly 7 to 12 cycles. TCRdb re-derived calls from the 5' RACE reads in MiXCR, one entry per CDR3 protein. Of around 2 million distinct CDR3 sequences in the sample, about 39% were seen once. The sequenced material came from blood. The source of these receptors is a human donor in good health.

As concerns this clonotype: An end of the junction differs from the germline gene, which may be a read error. In nucleotides, the CDR3 is TGCGCCAGCAGCTTGGCGGCAGACTACAAGCAGTACTTC. Protein sequence: CASSLAADYKQYF. J is TRBJ2-7 and V is TRBV5-1; D is possibly TRBD2 (5 bases). CDR3 length: 13 residues. Germline V gene data show CDR1 as SGHRS and CDR2 as YFSETQ.

The chain carries TRBV2 and TRBJ2-1; 7 bases match TRBD1. V lost 5 bases to trimming and J lost 7 bases; unmatched junction nucleotides: 8. This CDR3 is built from 14 residues. CDR1 and CDR2 (germline): SNHLY, FYNNEI. CDR3 coding DNA: TGTGCCAGCAGTATCTTACAGGGGCTTAATGAGCAGTTCTTC. As protein: CASSILQGLNEQFF.

This clonotype was seen many times. The J gene is TRBJ1-5, the V gene TRBV4-1, with D uncertain. Germline CDR1 reads MGHRA; CDR2 reads YSYEKL. Trimming left V 3 bases short and J 4 bases short, with 16 bases between. The CDR3 has 16 residues. CDR3 sequence reads: CASSQIGLAGNQPQHF. The CDR3 DNA reads as TGCGCCAGCAGCCAGATCGGTTTAGCTGGGAATCAGCCCCAGCATTTT.

The rearrangement joins TRBV10-3 to TRBJ1-5; D uncertain. The CDR3 consists of 13 residues. V was pared by 6 bases and J by 7 bases, with 13 bases between. Germline V lookup: CDR1 ENHRY, CDR2 SYGVKD. CDR3 DNA: TGTGCCATCAGCCGGACTGAGAAACAGCCCCAGCATTTT. Translated: CAISRTEKQPQHF.

This chain links TRBV7-3 with TRBJ2-1, with no clear D. Trimming pared 0 bases from V and 6 bases from J, leaving 6 bases between. CDR3 length: 13 amino acids. Germline-derived CDR1 and CDR2 are SGHTA and FQGTGA. The CDR3 coding sequence is TGTGCCAGCAGCTTAACGTACGCCAATGAGCAGTTCTTC. Its translation is CASSLTYANEQFF.

The chain uses TRBV7-2 and TRBJ2-5, with 8 positions matching TRBD2. Unmatched junction bases numbered 2, after V lost 2 bases and J lost 0 bases. This CDR3 spans 15 amino acids. The V gene's germline CDR1 is SGHTA and CDR2 FQGNSA. CDR3 bases: TGTGCCAGCAGCTTAACTAGCGGATACCAAGAGACCCAGTACTTC. This codes for CASSLTSGYQETQYF.

Remarks on this clonotype: Germline and junction disagree at one end, which may indicate a read error. The chain combines TRBV9 with TRBJ2-1; tentatively, D is TRBD1 (6 bases). Germline V gene data show CDR1 as SGDLS and CDR2 as YYNGEE. This CDR3 contains 15 residues. This chain's CDR3 is CATSEIQGTENEQFF. As DNA, the CDR3 is TGTGCCACCAGCGAAATCCAGGGGACGGAGAATGAGCAGTTCTTC.

This clonotype appeared a few times. The chain carries TRBV6-6 and TRBJ2-4; D is tentatively TRBD1 or TRBD2 (5 bases each). Germline loops: CDR1 MNHNY, CDR2 SVGAGI (reference sequence). The CDR3 totals 17 residues. V was clipped by 5 bases and J by 9 bases, with 26 bases between them. CDR3 bases: TGTGCCAGCAGTCACGCGGCCTCGGGGCCCGGTTGGATCATTCAGTACTTC. This sequence encodes CASSHAASGPGWIIQYF.

The rearrangement links TRBV7-2 to TRBJ2-7, with 14 bases matching TRBD2. CDR3 length equals 14 residues. Germline V gene lookup returns CDR1 SGHTA and CDR2 FQGNSA. V lost 5 bases and J lost 3; bases outside the gene matches: 0. The CDR3 spells CASSGTSGGYEQYF. The CDR3 DNA follows: TGTGCCAGCAGCGGGACTAGCGGGGGCTACGAGCAGTACTTC.